This T cell receptor (beta chain) was sequenced in a study of CD8+ T cells in alopecia areata (dated by TCRdb to the late 2010s). Concerning the study at large: The treated patients, all with moderate-to-severe alopecia areata, were enrolled in an open-label pilot trial of oral tofacitinib given at 5 to 10 mg twice daily. immunoSEQ multiplex PCR using 35 Vbeta forward primers and 13 Jbeta reverse primers was used to amplify TCRbeta CDR3 regions. Disease severity in treated patients was measured with the SALT score, which quantifies the percentage of affected scalp surface area. Tofacitinib was administered for 6 to 18 months, and 6 months of follow-up off drug were then conducted to assess delayed response and recurrence. Tofacitinib-treated patients had biopsies at baseline and at 4 and 24 weeks of treatment, with a later scalp biopsy in several patients. RNA was obtained with the PAXgene miRNA kit for fixed scalp, the miRNeasy kit for PBMCs, and the RNeasy kit for mouse skin. Clonality in the scalp was compared among normal scalp (n=4), patchy alopecia areata scalp (n=8), and alopecia totalis/universalis scalp (n=8). In both human patients and the C3H/HeJ mouse model, the study applied high-throughput TCRbeta sequencing to look at T cell clonal expansion in alopecia areata. On the human side, TCRbeta sequencing was run on scalp tissue and on sorted CD4+ and CD8+ peripheral blood T cells from healthy controls and from alopecia areata patients with either patchy or totalis/universalis disease.

The receptor library was made with the immunoSEQ multiplex PCR assay. RNA was extracted from all samples and reverse transcribed into cDNA, which served as template for TCR sequencing. First-strand cDNA was synthesized using SuperScript III with a 2:1 mix of oligo-dT and random hexamers. A synthetic immune receptor repertoire was used to measure amplification bias, and any remaining bias was corrected computationally. As for the authors' bioinformatics: Raw reads were preprocessed for error removal, and CDR3 was defined according to IMGT conventions as running from the conserved cysteine to phenylalanine. Clonality was computed by normalizing Shannon entropy by log2 of the number of productive unique TCRs and subtracting the result from 1. Whether scalp clones were CD4 or CD8 was inferred by matching scalp TCRbeta sequences against CD4 and CD8 repertoires sorted from blood. The table comes from immuneACCESS by way of TCRdb, which keeps in-frame sequences with V and J called. Part of the clones is missing from these tables; in studies checked, under half for an unresolved V gene and the rest for unknown reasons. The V and J calls and clone size are taken from that table; D and trimming were inferred from the DNA. A total of around 100,000 clones appear in this sample, approximately 51% of them only once. Around 3.4% of the sample comes from the top ten.

What the research found in general, with its limitations: Higher clonality and more expanded CD8+ clones were observed in lesional scalp than in normal scalp, particularly in alopecia totalis/universalis, a finding suggestive of antigenic drive. With tofacitinib, both scalp clonality and the number of expanded CD8+ clones among the top 100 scalp clones went down significantly. Because the treated cohort was small and had only one nonresponder, larger studies are needed to examine links between baseline CD8+ expansion and response. Compared with mice, TCR sequences shared between patients were less clear, possibly partly because of HLA diversity across the patient population. During tofacitinib treatment, many expanded lesional clones stuck around in both scalp and blood, and this persistence may partly explain why relapse happens after treatment is stopped. Resident alphabeta T cells in normal human skin are also sequenced, complicating scalp TCR repertoire analysis, unlike mouse skin dominated by gammadelta T cells.

The intended sense of this specimen's time point label: 24 weeks on oral tofacitinib. Read against the paper, the sample's treatment or condition label means: oral pan-JAK inhibitor, 5-10 mg twice daily. Lesional scalp punch biopsies and peripheral blood were collected from alopecia areata patients. PBMCs were isolated by density centrifugation and stained for CD3, CD4 and CD8, and CD4+ and CD8+ T cells were sorted on a FACSAria. The V and J ends are trimmed by 5 bases and 2 bases, leaving 13 bases between them. The CDR3 runs 14 amino acids, cysteine and phenylalanine included. Just CDR3 DNA is preserved here, 42 bases in frame from base 1. According to the germline V gene, CDR1 reads SGHVS and CDR2 reads FQNEAQ. Regarding this clone: Its antigen has not been determined. No base qualities exist here, and no much larger clone lies one base off it.

The sequence joins TRBV7-8 to TRBJ2-7; tentative D gene TRBD1, with 7 bases matching. The source material was CD4+ T cells sorted from blood, sampled at week 24, from a patient treated with tofacitinib. The sequence was obtained from a human donor with alopecia areata. The CDR3 region: CASSPSRGAYEQYF. The nucleotide sequence reads TGTGCCAGCAGCCCTTCCAGGGGGGCCTACGAGCAGTACTTC.